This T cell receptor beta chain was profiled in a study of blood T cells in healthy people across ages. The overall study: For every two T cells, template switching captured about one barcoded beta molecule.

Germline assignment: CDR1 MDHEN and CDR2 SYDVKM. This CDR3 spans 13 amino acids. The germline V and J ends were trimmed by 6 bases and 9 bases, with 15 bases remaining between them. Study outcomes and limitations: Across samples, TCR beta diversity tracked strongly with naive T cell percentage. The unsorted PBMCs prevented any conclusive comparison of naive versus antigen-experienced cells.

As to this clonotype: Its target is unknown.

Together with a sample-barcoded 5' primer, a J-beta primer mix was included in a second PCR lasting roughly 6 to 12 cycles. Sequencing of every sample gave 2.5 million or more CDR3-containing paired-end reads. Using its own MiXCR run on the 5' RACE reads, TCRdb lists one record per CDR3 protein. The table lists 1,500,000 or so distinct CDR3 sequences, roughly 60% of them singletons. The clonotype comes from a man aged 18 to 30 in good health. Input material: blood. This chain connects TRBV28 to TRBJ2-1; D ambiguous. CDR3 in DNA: TGTGCCAGCAGCCCAACAAGGGTTTTTGAGCAGTTCTTC. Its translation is CASSPTRVFEQFF. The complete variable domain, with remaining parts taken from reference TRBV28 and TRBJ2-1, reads DVKVTQSSRYLVKRTGEKVFLECVQDMDHENMFWYRQDPGLGLRLIYFSYDVKMKEKGDIPEGYSVSREKKERFSLILESASTNQTSMYLCASSPTRVFEQFFGPGTRLTVL.